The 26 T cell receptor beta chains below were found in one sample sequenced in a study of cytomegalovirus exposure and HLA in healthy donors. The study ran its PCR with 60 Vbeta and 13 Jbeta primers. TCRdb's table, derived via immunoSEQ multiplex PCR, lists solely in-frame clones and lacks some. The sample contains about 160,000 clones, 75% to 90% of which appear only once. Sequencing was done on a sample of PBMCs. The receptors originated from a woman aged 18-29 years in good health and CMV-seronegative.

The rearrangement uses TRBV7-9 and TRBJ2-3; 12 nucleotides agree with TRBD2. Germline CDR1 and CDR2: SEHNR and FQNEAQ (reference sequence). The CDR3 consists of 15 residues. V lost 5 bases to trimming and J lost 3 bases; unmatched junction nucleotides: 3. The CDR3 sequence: CASSLGLAGTDTQYF. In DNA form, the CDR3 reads TGTGCCAGCAGCCTTGGACTAGCGGGGACAGATACGCAGTATTTT.

The DNA of the CDR3 is TGTGCCAGCAGCACAGTATCCTATGGCTACACCTTC. Translating it yields CASSTVSYGYTF. V is TRBV28 and J is TRBJ1-2, with D uncertain. V dropped 6 bases and J dropped 4 bases, with 9 bases sitting between them. CDR3 length: 12 residues. Per the germline V gene, CDR1 is MDHEN and CDR2 is SYDVKM.

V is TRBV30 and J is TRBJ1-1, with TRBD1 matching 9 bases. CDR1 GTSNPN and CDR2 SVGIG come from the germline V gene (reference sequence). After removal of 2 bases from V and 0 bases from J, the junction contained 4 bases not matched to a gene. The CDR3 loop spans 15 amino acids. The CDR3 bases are TGTGCCTGGAGTCCCGGACAGGGGATGAACACTGAAGCTTTCTTT. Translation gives CAWSPGQGMNTEAFF.

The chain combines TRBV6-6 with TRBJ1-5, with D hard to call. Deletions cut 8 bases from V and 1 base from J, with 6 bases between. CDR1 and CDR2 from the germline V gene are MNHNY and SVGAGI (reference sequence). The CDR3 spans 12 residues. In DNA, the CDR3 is TGTGCCAGCGGTCAGAGCAATCAGCCCCAGCATTTT. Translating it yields CASGQSNQPQHF.

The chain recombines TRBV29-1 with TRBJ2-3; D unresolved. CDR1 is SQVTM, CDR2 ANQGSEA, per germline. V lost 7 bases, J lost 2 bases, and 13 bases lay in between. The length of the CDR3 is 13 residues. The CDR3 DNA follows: TGCAGCGCTGCGAACGCTTTCACAGATACGCAGTATTTT. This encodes CSAANAFTDTQYF.

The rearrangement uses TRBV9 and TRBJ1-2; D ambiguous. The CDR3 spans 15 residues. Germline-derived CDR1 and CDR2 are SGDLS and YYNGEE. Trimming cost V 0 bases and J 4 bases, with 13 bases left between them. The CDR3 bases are TGTGCCAGCAGCGTAGGGGGAGGGCCCGGCTATGGCTACACCTTC. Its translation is CASSVGGGPGYGYTF. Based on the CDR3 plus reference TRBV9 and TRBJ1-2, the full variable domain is DSGVTQTPKHLITATGQRVTLRCSPRSGDLSVYWYQQSLDQGLQFLIQYYNGEERAKGNILERFSAQQFPDLHSELNLSSLELGDSALYFCASSVGGGPGYGYTFGSGTRLTVV.

CDR3 in amino acids: CASSVGLGVNEKLFF. The CDR3 nucleotides are TGTGCCAGCAGTGTCGGACTCGGGGTTAATGAAAAACTGTTTTTT. This chain connects TRBV28 to TRBJ1-4; D gene unclear. Trimming shortened V by 5 bases and J by 4 bases, and 14 bases separated the two germline ends. The CDR3 is 15 amino acids. The germline gives CDR1 MDHEN, CDR2 SYDVKM. Drawing the rest from reference TRBV28 and TRBJ1-4, the complete variable domain is DVKVTQSSRYLVKRTGEKVFLECVQDMDHENMFWYRQDPGLGLRLIYFSYDVKMKEKGDIPEGYSVSREKKERFSLILESASTNQTSMYLCASSVGLGVNEKLFFGSGTQLSVL.

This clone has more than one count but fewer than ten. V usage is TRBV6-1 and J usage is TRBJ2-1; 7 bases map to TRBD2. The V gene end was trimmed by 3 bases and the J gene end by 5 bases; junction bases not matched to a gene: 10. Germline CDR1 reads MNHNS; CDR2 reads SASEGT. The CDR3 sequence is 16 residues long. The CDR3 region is CASSDGGKRRNNEQFF. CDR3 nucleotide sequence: TGTGCCAGCAGTGACGGGGGGAAAAGGAGAAACAATGAGCAGTTCTTC.

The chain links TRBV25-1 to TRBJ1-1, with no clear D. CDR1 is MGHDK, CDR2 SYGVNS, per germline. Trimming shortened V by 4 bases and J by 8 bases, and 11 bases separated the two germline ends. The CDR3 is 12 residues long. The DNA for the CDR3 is TGTGCCAGCAGTGCGGTTCGAGGGGAAGCTTTCTTT. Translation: CASSAVRGEAFF.

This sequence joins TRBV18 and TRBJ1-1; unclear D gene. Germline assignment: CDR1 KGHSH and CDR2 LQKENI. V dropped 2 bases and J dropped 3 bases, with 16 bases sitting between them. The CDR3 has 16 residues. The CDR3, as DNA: TGTGCCAGCTCACCAGCAACGGGAAAGCGGGACACTGAAGCTTTCTTT. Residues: CASSPATGKRDTEAFF.

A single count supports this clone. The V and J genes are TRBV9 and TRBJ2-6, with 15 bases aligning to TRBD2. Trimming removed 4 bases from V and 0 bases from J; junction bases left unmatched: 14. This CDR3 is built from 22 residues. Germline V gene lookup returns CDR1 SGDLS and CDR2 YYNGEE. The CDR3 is CASSPSHPGLAGGISGANVLTF. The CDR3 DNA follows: TGTGCCAGCAGCCCAAGTCACCCGGGACTAGCGGGGGGAATCTCTGGGGCCAACGTCCTGACTTTC.

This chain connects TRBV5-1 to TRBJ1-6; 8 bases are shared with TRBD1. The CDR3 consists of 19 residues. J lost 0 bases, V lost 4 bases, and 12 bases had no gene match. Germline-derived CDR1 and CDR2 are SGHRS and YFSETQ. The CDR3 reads CASSPGTGGPSSYNSPLHF. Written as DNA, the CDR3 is TGCGCCAGCAGCCCCGGGACAGGCGGACCGAGCTCCTATAATTCACCCCTCCACTTT.

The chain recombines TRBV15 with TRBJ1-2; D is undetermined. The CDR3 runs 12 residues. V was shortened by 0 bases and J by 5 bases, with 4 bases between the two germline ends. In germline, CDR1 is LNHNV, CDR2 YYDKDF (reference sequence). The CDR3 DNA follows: TGTGCCACCAGCAGAGATCAGTATGGCTACACCTTC. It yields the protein CATSRDQYGYTF.

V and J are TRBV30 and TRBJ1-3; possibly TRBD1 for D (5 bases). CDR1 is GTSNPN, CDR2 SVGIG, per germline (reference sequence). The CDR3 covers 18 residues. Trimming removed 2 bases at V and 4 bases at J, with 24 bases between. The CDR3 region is CAWSFWGPDVMAGNTIYF. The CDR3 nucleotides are TGTGCCTGGAGTTTCTGGGGCCCGGACGTTATGGCCGGAAACACCATATATTTT.

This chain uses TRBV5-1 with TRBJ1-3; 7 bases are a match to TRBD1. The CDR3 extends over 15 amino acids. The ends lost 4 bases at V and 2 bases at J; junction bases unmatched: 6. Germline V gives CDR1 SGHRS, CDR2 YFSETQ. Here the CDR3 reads CASSIDGTAGNTIYF. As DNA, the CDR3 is TGCGCCAGCAGCATAGACGGGACAGCTGGAAACACCATATATTTT.

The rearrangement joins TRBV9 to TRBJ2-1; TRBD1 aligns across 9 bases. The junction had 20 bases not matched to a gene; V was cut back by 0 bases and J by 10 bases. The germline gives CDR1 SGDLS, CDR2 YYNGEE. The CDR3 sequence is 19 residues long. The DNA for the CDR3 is TGTGCCAGCAGCGTAGGGTGGAAGAGGGGACAGGGATACGGGGGGGAGCAGTTCTTC. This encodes CASSVGWKRGQGYGGEQFF.

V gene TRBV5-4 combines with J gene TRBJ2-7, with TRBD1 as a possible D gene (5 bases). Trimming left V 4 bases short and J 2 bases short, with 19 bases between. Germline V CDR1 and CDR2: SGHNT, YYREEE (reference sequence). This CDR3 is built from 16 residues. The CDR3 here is CASSPTPDSNTYEQYF. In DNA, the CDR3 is TGTGCCAGCAGCCCTACCCCCGACAGTAATACCTACGAGCAGTACTTC.

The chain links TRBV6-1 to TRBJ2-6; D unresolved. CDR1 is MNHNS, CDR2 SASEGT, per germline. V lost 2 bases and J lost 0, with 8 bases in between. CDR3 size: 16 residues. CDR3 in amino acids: CASSETVLSGANVLTF. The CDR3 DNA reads TGTGCCAGCAGTGAAACAGTTCTCTCTGGGGCCAACGTCCTGACTTTC.

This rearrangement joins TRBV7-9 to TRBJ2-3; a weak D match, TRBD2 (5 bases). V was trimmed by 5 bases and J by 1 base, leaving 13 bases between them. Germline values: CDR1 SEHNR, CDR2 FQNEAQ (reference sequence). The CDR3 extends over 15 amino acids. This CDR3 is CASSLNSERTDTQYF. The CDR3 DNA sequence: TGTGCCAGCAGCCTAAATAGCGAGCGCACAGATACGCAGTATTTT.

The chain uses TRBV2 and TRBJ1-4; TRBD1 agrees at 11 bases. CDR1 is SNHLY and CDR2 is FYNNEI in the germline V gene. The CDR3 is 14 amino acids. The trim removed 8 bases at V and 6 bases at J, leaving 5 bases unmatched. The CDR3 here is CASGRDRGDEKLFF. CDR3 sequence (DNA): TGTGCCAGCGGCCGGGACAGGGGGGATGAAAAACTGTTTTTT.

CDR3: CAISESRGYEQYF. The CDR3 region has the DNA TGTGCCATCAGTGAGTCCAGAGGATACGAGCAGTACTTC. The chain is built from TRBV10-3 and TRBJ2-7; D gene ambiguous. V lost 0 bases and J 4 bases, leaving 7 bases between the germline ends. The germline V gene encodes CDR1 ENHRY and CDR2 SYGVKD. This CDR3 comprises 13 residues.

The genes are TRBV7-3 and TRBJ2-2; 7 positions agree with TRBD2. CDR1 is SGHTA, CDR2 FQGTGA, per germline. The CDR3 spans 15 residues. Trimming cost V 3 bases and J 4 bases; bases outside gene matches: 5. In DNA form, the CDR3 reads TGTGCCAGCAGCTTCCGAGCGGGGTTCACCGGGGAGCTGTTTTTT. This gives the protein CASSFRAGFTGELFF.

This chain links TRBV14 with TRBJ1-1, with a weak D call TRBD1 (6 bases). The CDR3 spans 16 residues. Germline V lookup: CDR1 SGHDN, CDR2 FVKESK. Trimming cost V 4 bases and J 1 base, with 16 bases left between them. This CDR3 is CASSRRTGTPNTEAFF. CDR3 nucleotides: TGTGCCAGCAGCCGCCGAACCGGGACACCGAACACTGAAGCTTTCTTT.

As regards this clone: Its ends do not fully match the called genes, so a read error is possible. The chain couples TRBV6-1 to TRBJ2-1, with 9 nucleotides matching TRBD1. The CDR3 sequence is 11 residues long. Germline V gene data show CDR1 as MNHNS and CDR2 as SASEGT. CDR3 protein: CASNRGLGYLF. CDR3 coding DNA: TGTGCCAGTAACAGGGGGCTAGGATACCTCTTC.

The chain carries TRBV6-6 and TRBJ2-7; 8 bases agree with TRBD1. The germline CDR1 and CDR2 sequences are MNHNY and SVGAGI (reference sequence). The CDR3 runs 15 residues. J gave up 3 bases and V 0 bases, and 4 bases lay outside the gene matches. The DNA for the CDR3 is TGTGCCAGCAGTTACTCTCGACAGGGGAGCTACGAGCAGTACTTC. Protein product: CASSYSRQGSYEQYF.

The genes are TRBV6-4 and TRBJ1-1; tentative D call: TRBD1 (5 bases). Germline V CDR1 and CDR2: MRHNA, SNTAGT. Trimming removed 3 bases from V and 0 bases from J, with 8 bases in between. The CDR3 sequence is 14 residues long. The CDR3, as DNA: TGTGCCAGCAGTGATGGGGGGATGAACACTGAAGCTTTCTTT. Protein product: CASSDGGMNTEAFF.